This T cell receptor beta chain comes out of a study of cytomegalovirus exposure and HLA in healthy donors. Study summary: Of all 370 or so donors who were genotyped, around 79% belonged to the Caucasian-associated ancestry cluster.

General observations from the study: Certain indistinguishable V segments, among them TRBV6-2 and TRBV6-3, were excluded. A later analysis linked a missense variant in DCLRE1C to the trimming of TCR beta V and J genes. From TCR beta sequences, most subjects' HLA-A and HLA-B alleles were reportedly predicted accurately.

On this clone: Its cognate antigen is unknown.

The CDR3 runs 13 residues. The germline gives CDR1 SGHTA, CDR2 FQGNSA. Trimming took off 2 bases at V and 5 bases at J, with 9 bases between the two ends. Both 60 Vbeta primers and 13 Jbeta primers went into the PCR. Libraries were prepared by immunoSEQ multiplex PCR; TCRdb keeps only in-frame clonotypes and omits some of them. Seen here are about 140,000 clones, about four fifths observed once, and the top ten hold 3% to 4%. The chain employs TRBV7-2 and TRBJ1-2; D remains ambiguous. The TCR comes from a female donor in good health and CMV-seronegative. Sequencing input: PBMCs. Here the CDR3 DNA reads TGTGCCAGCAGCTTAAGGCCGGAGTATGGCTACACCTTC. The encoded protein is CASSLRPEYGYTF.